Reported below is one T cell receptor beta chain. The antigen is undetermined. Vbeta (60) and Jbeta (13) primers were used in the PCR. Sequencing was performed with immunoSEQ multiplex PCR; in TCRdb, only in-frame clones are kept and a portion is missing. This table holds 100,000 to 150,000 clones, around four fifths found once. The sample comes from a study of cytomegalovirus exposure and HLA in healthy donors. Study outcomes and limitations: Productive rates of about 90% or about 30% were seen for most TCR beta V segments in an earlier analysis. A later analysis revealed that TCR association rates differed between HLA loci, peaking at DRB1 and bottoming out at HLA-C. The presence/absence work took it that sequencing depth was about the same across donors.

CDR1 and CDR2 from the germline V gene are LGHNA and YSLEER. CDR3 size: 15 residues. The V gene end was trimmed by 6 bases and the J gene end by 4 bases; junction bases not matched to a gene: 8. This chain links TRBV4-3 with TRBJ1-5; TRBD1 aligns across 8 bases. The sample comprised PBMCs. This sequence was found in a female donor in good health and CMV-seronegative. CDR3 coding DNA: TGCGCCAGCAGATCGGACAGGGATAGTAATCAGCCCCAGCATTTT. This gives the protein CASRSDRDSNQPQHF.